This T cell receptor beta chain was identified in a study of T cell repertoires in aging, cancer and after chemotherapy. Background on the study: Patients with glioblastoma brain tumors were sampled before and after temozolomide-based therapy. The full dataset contained several million TCR reads.

Peripheral blood genomic DNA, not sorted cells or RNA, was the template. By proportion, this clonotype is medium-sized. What it recognizes is unknown. Losses at the gene ends were 3 bases for V and 7 bases for J; bases not matched to a gene: 6. CDR3 length: 14 residues. Findings of the study overall: Compared with age-matched healthy donors, untreated hematological or solid cancer patients showed higher blood TCR clonality.

Multiplex touch-down PCR with TRB-A/B primers amplified rearranged V-D-J TRB sequences. TCRdb processed the multiplex PCR reads anew with MiXCR; each CDR3 protein has one entry. The data hold thousands of distinct CDR3 sequences, with approximately 28% observed a single time. This clonotype originated in a human donor with a solid tumor. V usage is TRBV12-3 or TRBV12-4 and J usage is TRBJ1-2; 9 bases map to TRBD1. The sample was blood. Here the CDR3 reads CASSLHRGLGGYTF. CDR3 sequence (DNA): TGTGCCAGCAGTTTGCACAGGGGGCTGGGTGGCTACACCTTC.